One sample yielded the 32 T cell receptor beta chains listed below, sequenced in a study of OX40 agonist ivuxolimab in advanced cancers. The table came from immunoSEQ multiplex PCR; TCRdb's copy has only in-frame clones and leaves some out. The sample consists of about 110,000 clones, 75% to 95% of them appearing once. The specimen was CD4+ or CD8+ T cells sorted from blood, collected in a trial of the OX40 agonist ivuxolimab. The origin of the receptors is an adult with an advanced solid tumor such as melanoma, head and neck, liver or kidney cancer.

The table lists this clone with a few counts. The chain recombines TRBV19 with TRBJ1-5; possibly TRBD1 for D (5 bases). Germline V gene sequence: CDR1 LNHDA, CDR2 SQIVND (reference sequence). The CDR3 is 13 amino acids. This CDR3 reads CSVGGVSNQPQHF. In DNA, the CDR3 is TGTTCAGTCGGGGGTGTTAGCAATCAGCCCCAGCATTTT.

The genes are TRBV11-2 and TRBJ2-7; TRBD2 matches at 9 bases. The CDR3 extends over 15 amino acids. The germline V gene has CDR1 SGHAT and CDR2 FQNNGV. The trim removed 4 bases at V and 7 bases at J, leaving 11 bases unmatched. CDR3 coding DNA: TGTGCCAGCAGCTCGGGAGCTAGCGGGACGAGGGAGCAGTACTTC. Translation: CASSSGASGTREQYF.

The V and J genes are TRBV30 and TRBJ2-7; 7 bases fit TRBD1. Germline V gene data show CDR1 as GTSNPN and CDR2 as SVGIG (reference sequence). This CDR3 is 14 amino acids long. Written as DNA, the CDR3 is TGTGCTGCCTCCGGGACAGCCGATTCCTACGAGCAGTACTTC. Its translation is CAASGTADSYEQYF. The whole variable domain, remainder taken from reference TRBV30 and TRBJ2-7, is SQTIHQWPATLVQPVGSPLSLECTVEGTSNPNLYWYRQAAGRGLQLLFYSVGIGQISSEVPQNLSASRPQDRQFILSSKKLLLSDSGFYLCAASGTADSYEQYFGPGTRLTVT.

The rearrangement joins TRBV6-1 to TRBJ2-7, with no clear D. V lost 4 bases and J lost 2, with 12 bases in between. Germline V gene sequence: CDR1 MNHNS, CDR2 SASEGT. There are 14 residues in the CDR3. In nucleotides, the CDR3 is TGTGCCAGCAGTGGCACTGCCCTTACCTACGAGCAGTACTTC. Amino acids: CASSGTALTYEQYF.

The chain has TRBV5-4 and TRBJ2-1; 11 nucleotides align to TRBD2. The CDR3 loop spans 18 amino acids. CDR1 and CDR2 (germline): SGHNT, YYREEE (reference sequence). J gave up 3 bases and V 4 bases, and 12 bases lay outside the gene matches. CDR3: CASSQSSSGGTLYNEQFF. CDR3 coding DNA: TGTGCCAGCAGCCAGTCCTCTAGCGGGGGGACTCTCTACAATGAGCAGTTCTTC.

The CDR3 bases are TGTGCCAGCAGCTCCGGAGGCGGGGGGAATGAGCAGTTCTTC. It codes for CASSSGGGGNEQFF. The chain is built from TRBV7-2 and TRBJ2-1; 8 positions agree with TRBD2. The CDR3 has 14 amino acids. Germline-derived CDR1 and CDR2 are SGHTA and FQGNSA. V shed 4 bases and J 7 bases; nucleotides not matched to a gene: 6.

This chain links TRBV7-2 with TRBJ2-1, with 9 bases identical to TRBD2. With 3 bases clipped from V and 4 bases from J, the junction kept 7 bases outside the gene matches. Germline V gene data show CDR1 as SGHTA and CDR2 as FQGNSA. CDR3 size: 16 residues. In nucleotides, the CDR3 is TGTGCCAGCAGCTTGCGAAGGCTAGCGGGATACAATGAGCAGTTCTTC. It is translated as CASSLRRLAGYNEQFF.

The chain uses TRBV11-3 and TRBJ1-6; perhaps TRBD1 as D (5 bases). Germline V CDR1 and CDR2: SGHNT, YENEEA. The CDR3 runs 19 residues. V was clipped by 3 bases and J by 2 bases, with 20 bases between them. CDR3 region: CASSFYPGGTGPYNSPLHF. The CDR3 DNA follows: TGTGCCAGCAGCTTCTACCCCGGAGGAACAGGTCCCTATAATTCACCCCTCCACTTT.

The chain has TRBV9 and TRBJ2-7; 10 nucleotides align to TRBD1. This CDR3 spans 14 amino acids. V dropped 3 bases and J dropped 4; count of bases not matched to a gene: 4. Germline V gene lookup returns CDR1 SGDLS and CDR2 YYNGEE. The CDR3 region is CASSARQGAYEQYF. The CDR3 DNA reads TGTGCCAGCAGCGCCAGACAGGGGGCGTACGAGCAGTACTTC.

This chain connects TRBV19 to TRBJ2-5, with D possibly TRBD2 on 6 matching bases. This CDR3 region has 13 residues. Germline CDR1 reads LNHDA; CDR2 reads SQIVND (reference sequence). Trimming left V 1 base short and J 5 bases short, with 8 bases between. The CDR3 region has the DNA TGTGCCAGTAGTATAGCCAGCGGGGAGACCCAGTACTTC. Protein product: CASSIASGETQYF. Full variable domain (outside the CDR3, taken from reference TRBV19 and TRBJ2-5): DGGITQSPKYLFRKEGQNVTLSCEQNLNHDAMYWYRQDPGQGLRLIYYSQIVNDFQKGDIAEGYSVSREKKESFPLTVTSAQKNPTAFYLCASSIASGETQYFGPGTRLLVL.

This sequence joins TRBV19 and TRBJ2-3; 8 nucleotides agree with TRBD2. This CDR3 comprises 18 residues. J was trimmed by 0 bases and V by 4 bases; bases with no gene match: 12. The germline CDR1 and CDR2 sequences are LNHDA and SQIVND (reference sequence). The DNA for the CDR3 is TGTGCCAGTAGTAGAAAACATCGGGGGGGTCTAAGCACAGATACGCAGTATTTT. Its protein product is CASSRKHRGGLSTDTQYF.

This clone has only one observation. The chain recombines TRBV19 with TRBJ2-1; 7 bases map to TRBD1. Germline values: CDR1 LNHDA, CDR2 SQIVND (reference sequence). The CDR3 consists of 16 residues. The J segment lost 5 bases and the V segment lost 4 bases, leaving 11 bases of the junction unmatched. The CDR3 loop is CASSTLGDSSNNEQFF. The CDR3 DNA reads TGTGCCAGTAGTACTTTAGGGGACAGCTCTAACAATGAGCAGTTCTTC.

The chain is built from TRBV11-2 and TRBJ2-1; 10 positions match TRBD2. The CDR3 totals 15 residues. Trimming took 0 bases from V and 9 from J; bases not matched to a gene: 5. The germline V gene encodes CDR1 SGHAT and CDR2 FQNNGV. As DNA, the CDR3 is TGTGCCAGCAGCTTAGAGTCTAGCGGGAGAGGTGAGCAGTTCTTC. Its translation: CASSLESSGRGEQFF.

This clone was detected once. The V gene is TRBV7-2, the J gene TRBJ2-2; D call uncertain. Trimming removed 5 bases at V and 3 bases at J, with 7 bases between. This CDR3 region has 13 residues. The germline gives CDR1 SGHTA, CDR2 FQGNSA. The DNA for the CDR3 is TGTGCCAGCAGCACCCAGTACACCGGGGAGCTGTTTTTT. This codes for CASSTQYTGELFF.

This chain uses TRBV7-2 with TRBJ2-1; D may match TRBD1 or TRBD2 (5 bases each). Trimming shortened V by 5 bases and J by 3 bases, and 14 bases separated the two germline ends. Germline loops: CDR1 SGHTA, CDR2 FQGNSA. This CDR3 is built from 15 residues. CDR3 DNA: TGTGCCAGCAGCCGAGACAGTGGGGGCTACAATGAGCAGTTCTTC. Its protein product is CASSRDSGGYNEQFF. Full variable domain (remainder filled in from reference TRBV7-2 and TRBJ2-1): GAGVSQSPSNKVTEKGKDVELRCDPISGHTALYWYRQSLGQGLEFLIYFQGNSAPDKSGLPSDRFSAERTGGSVSTLTIQRTQQEDSAVYLCASSRDSGGYNEQFFGPGTRLTVL.

J is TRBJ2-3 and V is TRBV19; 14 bases are a match to TRBD2. Germline CDR1 and CDR2: LNHDA and SQIVND (reference sequence). The CDR3 is 16 amino acids. After removal of 5 bases from V and 6 bases from J, the junction contained 7 bases not matched to a gene. The CDR3 region has the DNA TGTGCCAGTAGTCTCGGACTAGCGGGAGGTAGGGATACGCAGTATTTT. Encoded protein: CASSLGLAGGRDTQYF.

This chain joins TRBV7-3 and TRBJ1-2, with TRBD1 as a possible D gene (6 bases). Trimming cost V 5 bases and J 1 base, with 8 bases left between them. The germline gives CDR1 SGHTA, CDR2 FQGTGA. The CDR3 runs to 13 residues. The CDR3 nucleotides are TGTGCCAGCAGCCCAGGGGTTAACTATGGCTACACCTTC. Its translation: CASSPGVNYGYTF.

The chain has TRBV20-1 and TRBJ2-7, with D possibly TRBD2 on 5 matching bases. Germline V gives CDR1 DFQATT, CDR2 SNEGSKA (reference sequence). V dropped 6 bases and J dropped 3 bases, with 9 bases sitting between them. The CDR3 is 11 residues long. CDR3 protein: CSAPDYYEQYF. The CDR3 DNA follows: TGCAGTGCCCCCGACTACTACGAGCAGTACTTC.

The genes are TRBV5-1 and TRBJ2-1; perhaps TRBD1 as D (6 bases). Trimming pared 0 bases from V and 6 bases from J, leaving 10 bases between. The V gene's germline CDR1 is SGHRS and CDR2 YFSETQ. This CDR3 has 14 amino acids. This chain's CDR3 is CASSLATGINEQFF. CDR3 DNA sequence: TGCGCCAGCAGCTTGGCCACAGGGATCAATGAGCAGTTCTTC.

The rearrangement uses TRBV6-1 and TRBJ2-7, with no clear D. Trimming removed 3 bases at V and 2 bases at J, with 11 bases between. Germline V lookup: CDR1 MNHNS, CDR2 SASEGT. This CDR3 spans 14 amino acids. CDR3 bases: TGTGCCAGCAGTGATGTAGGGCTAGCCTACGAGCAGTACTTC. It translates to CASSDVGLAYEQYF.

This clone was observed a handful of times. A read error may account for a junction end that differs from germline. The chain is built from TRBV7-2 and TRBJ2-1, with D possibly matching TRBD2 (5 bases). Germline V lookup: CDR1 SGHTA, CDR2 FQGNSA. The CDR3 has 15 residues. The CDR3, as DNA: TGTGCCAACAGCTTTAGGGAGATTTCAACGAATGAGCAGTTCTTC. It encodes CANSFREISTNEQFF.

V and J are TRBV18 and TRBJ2-1; D not resolved. The germline V gene has CDR1 KGHSH and CDR2 LQKENI. V was clipped by 3 bases and J by 9 bases, with 9 bases between them. CDR3 length equals 12 residues. The CDR3 sequence is CASSPFSGEQFF. As DNA, the CDR3 is TGTGCCAGCTCACCTTTCTCGGGTGAGCAGTTCTTC. Together with reference TRBV18 and TRBJ2-1, the CDR3 gives the full variable domain: NAGVMQNPRHLVRRRGQEARLRCSPMKGHSHVYWYRQLPEEGLKFMVYLQKENIIDESGMPKERFSAEFPKEGPSILRIQQVVRGDSAAYFCASSPFSGEQFFGPGTRLTVL.

V is TRBV5-1 and J is TRBJ2-1, with D unresolved. CDR3 length: 15 amino acids. Germline values: CDR1 SGHRS, CDR2 YFSETQ. With 4 bases removed from V and 9 bases from J, the gap between germline ends came to 20 bases. CDR3 nucleotide sequence: TGCGCCAGCAGCGAGATCGACTTTAGAGTGGGTGAGCAGTTCTTC. This encodes CASSEIDFRVGEQFF.

The chain joins TRBV11-2 to TRBJ1-1; TRBD1 is a possible D gene (5 bases). The CDR3 length is 15 residues. V was clipped by 5 bases and J by 7 bases, with 20 bases between them. The germline CDR1 and CDR2 sequences are SGHAT and FQNNGV. In nucleotides, the CDR3 is TGTGCCAGCAGCGGGTGGGCAGGGAATTTCAATGAAGCTTTCTTT. This encodes CASSGWAGNFNEAFF.

The CDR3 region has the DNA TGTGCCAGTAGTTTACTTAGCGGGAGTTGGGAGACCCAGTACTTC. This sequence encodes CASSLLSGSWETQYF. V and J are TRBV19 and TRBJ2-5; 9 bases map to TRBD2. This CDR3 is built from 15 residues. Germline lookup yields CDR1 LNHDA and CDR2 SQIVND (reference sequence). V dropped 5 bases and J dropped 5; count of bases not matched to a gene: 9. Based on the CDR3 plus reference TRBV19 and TRBJ2-5, the full variable domain is DGGITQSPKYLFRKEGQNVTLSCEQNLNHDAMYWYRQDPGQGLRLIYYSQIVNDFQKGDIAEGYSVSREKKESFPLTVTSAQKNPTAFYLCASSLLSGSWETQYFGPGTRLLVL.

V gene TRBV7-8 combines with J gene TRBJ1-6; the D gene is possibly TRBD1 (5 bases). Germline CDR1 reads SGHVS; CDR2 reads FQNEAQ. The V end lost 5 bases, the J end lost 11 bases, and 22 bases lay between the germline ends. This CDR3 is 16 amino acids long. CDR3 bases: TGTGCCAGCAGCGCTCATGACCGGGGCCCCAGGCCACCCCTCCACTTT. This codes for CASSAHDRGPRPPLHF.

This clone was recorded once. The chain joins TRBV30 to TRBJ2-5; D is uncertain. From germline, CDR1 is GTSNPN and CDR2 SVGIG (reference sequence). V lost 0 bases and J 1 base, leaving 15 bases between the germline ends. The CDR3 covers 16 residues. DNA for the CDR3: TGTGCCTGGAGTGTACGCCGGGCCGGAATCCAAGAGACCCAGTACTTC. Its translation: CAWSVRRAGIQETQYF.

This sequence joins TRBV10-3 and TRBJ2-7; perhaps TRBD1 as D (6 bases). Germline loops: CDR1 ENHRY, CDR2 SYGVKD. The CDR3 has 14 residues. The germline V and J ends were trimmed by 2 bases and 6 bases, with 14 bases remaining between them. The CDR3: CAISEQGLGLEQYF. For the CDR3, the DNA is TGTGCCATCAGTGAGCAGGGGTTGGGCCTCGAGCAGTACTTC.

The chain carries TRBV6-5 and TRBJ1-2, with 8 nucleotides matching TRBD1. The CDR3 is 15 residues long. Germline-derived CDR1 and CDR2 are MNHEY and SVGAGI. Trimming took 4 bases from V and 2 from J; bases not matched to a gene: 6. The CDR3 DNA reads as TGTGCCAGCAGTTCCACCCGGACAGGGAACTATGGCTACACCTTC. Protein: CASSSTRTGNYGYTF.

CDR3 sequence: CASSPIGTAKNIQYF. CDR3 in DNA: TGTGCCAGCAGCCCAATCGGGACAGCCAAAAACATTCAGTACTTC. The V gene is TRBV25-1, the J gene TRBJ2-4; either TRBD1 or TRBD2 may supply D (5 bases each). Germline V lookup: CDR1 MGHDK, CDR2 SYGVNS. CDR3 length: 15 amino acids. V lost 6 bases, J lost 0 bases, and 12 bases lay in between.

The V gene is TRBV18, the J gene TRBJ1-5, with no clear D. Germline CDR1 reads KGHSH; CDR2 reads LQKENI. Trimming took 5 bases from V and 0 from J, leaving 5 bases between them. CDR3 length: 13 residues. CDR3 bases: TGTGCCAGCTCAGAGTATAGCAATCAGCCCCAGCATTTT. It specifies CASSEYSNQPQHF.

The V call is TRBV7-9, the J call TRBJ1-4; no clear D gene. V was clipped by 4 bases and J by 2 bases, with 11 bases between them. This CDR3 comprises 15 residues. Germline CDR1 is SEHNR and CDR2 is FQNEAQ (reference sequence). The CDR3 nucleotides read TGTGCCAGCAGCTCCTCCCTCTCGACTAATGAAAAACTGTTTTTT. Translation gives CASSSSLSTNEKLFF.